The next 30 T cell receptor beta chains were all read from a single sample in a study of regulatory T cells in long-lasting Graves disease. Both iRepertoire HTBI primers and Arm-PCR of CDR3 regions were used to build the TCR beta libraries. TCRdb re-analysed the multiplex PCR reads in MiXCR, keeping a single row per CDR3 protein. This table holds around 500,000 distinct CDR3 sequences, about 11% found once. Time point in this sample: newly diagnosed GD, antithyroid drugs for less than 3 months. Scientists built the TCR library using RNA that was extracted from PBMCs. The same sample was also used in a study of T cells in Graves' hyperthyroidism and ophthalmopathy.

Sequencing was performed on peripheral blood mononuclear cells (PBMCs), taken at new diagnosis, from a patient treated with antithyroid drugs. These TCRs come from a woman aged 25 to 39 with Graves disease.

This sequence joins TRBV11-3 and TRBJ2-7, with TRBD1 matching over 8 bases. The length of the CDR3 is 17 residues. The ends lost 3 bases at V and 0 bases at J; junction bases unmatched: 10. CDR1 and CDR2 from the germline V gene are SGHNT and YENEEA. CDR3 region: CASSFSRRDRISYEQYF. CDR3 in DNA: TGTGCCAGCAGCTTTTCCCGGCGGGACAGGATCTCCTACGAGCAGTACTTC.

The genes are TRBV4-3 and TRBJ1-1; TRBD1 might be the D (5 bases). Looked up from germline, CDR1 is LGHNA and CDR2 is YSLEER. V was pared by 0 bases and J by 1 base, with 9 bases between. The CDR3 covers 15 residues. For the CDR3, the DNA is TGCGCCAGCAGCCAAGACAGGGACCCGAACACTGAAGCTTTCTTT. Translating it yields CASSQDRDPNTEAFF.

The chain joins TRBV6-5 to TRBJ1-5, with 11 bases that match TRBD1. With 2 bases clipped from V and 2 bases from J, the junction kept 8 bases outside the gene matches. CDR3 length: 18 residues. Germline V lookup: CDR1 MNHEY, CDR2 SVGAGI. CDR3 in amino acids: CASSYRGTGGFGNQPQHF. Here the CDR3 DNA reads TGTGCCAGCAGTTACAGGGGGACAGGGGGATTCGGCAATCAGCCCCAGCATTTT.

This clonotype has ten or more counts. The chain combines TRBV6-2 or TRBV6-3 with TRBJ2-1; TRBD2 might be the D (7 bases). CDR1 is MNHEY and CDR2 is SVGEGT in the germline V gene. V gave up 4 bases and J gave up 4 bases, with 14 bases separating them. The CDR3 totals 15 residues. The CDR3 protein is CASSFQGRAYNEQFF. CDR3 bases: TGTGCCAGCAGTTTTCAGGGGAGGGCTTACAATGAGCAGTTCTTC.

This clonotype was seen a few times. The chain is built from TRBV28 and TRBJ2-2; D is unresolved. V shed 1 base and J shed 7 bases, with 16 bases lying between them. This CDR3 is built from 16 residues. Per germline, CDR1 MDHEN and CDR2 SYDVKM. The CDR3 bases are TGTGCCAGCAGTTTATTCCCACGGAGCCGTGACGGGGAGCTGTTTTTT. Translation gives CASSLFPRSRDGELFF.

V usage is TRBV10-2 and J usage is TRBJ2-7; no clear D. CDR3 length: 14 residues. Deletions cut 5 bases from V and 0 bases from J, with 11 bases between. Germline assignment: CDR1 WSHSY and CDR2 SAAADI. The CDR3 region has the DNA TGCGCCAGCAGTACTATAGAGAGCTCCTACGAGCAGTACTTC. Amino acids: CASSTIESSYEQYF.

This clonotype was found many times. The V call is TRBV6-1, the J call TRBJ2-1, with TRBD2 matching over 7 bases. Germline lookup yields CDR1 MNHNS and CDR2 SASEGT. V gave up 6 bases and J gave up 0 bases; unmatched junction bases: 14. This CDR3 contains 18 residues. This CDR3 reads CASRRLAERLSSYNEQFF. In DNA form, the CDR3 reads TGTGCCAGCAGAAGACTAGCTGAGAGATTGAGCTCCTACAATGAGCAGTTCTTC.

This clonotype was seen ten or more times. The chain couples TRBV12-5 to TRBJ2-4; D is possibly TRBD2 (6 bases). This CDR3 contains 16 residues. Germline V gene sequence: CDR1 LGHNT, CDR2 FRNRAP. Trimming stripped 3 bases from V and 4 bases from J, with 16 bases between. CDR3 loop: CASGFSTSGTKNIQYF. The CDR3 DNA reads TGTGCTAGTGGTTTCTCAACCTCCGGGACTAAAAACATTCAGTACTTC.

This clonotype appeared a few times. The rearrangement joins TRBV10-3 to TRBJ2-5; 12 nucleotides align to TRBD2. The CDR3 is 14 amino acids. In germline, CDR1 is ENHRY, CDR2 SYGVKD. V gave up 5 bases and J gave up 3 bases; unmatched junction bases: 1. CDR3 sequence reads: CAISRLAGEETQYF. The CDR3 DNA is TGTGCCATCAGTCGACTAGCGGGAGAAGAGACCCAGTACTTC.

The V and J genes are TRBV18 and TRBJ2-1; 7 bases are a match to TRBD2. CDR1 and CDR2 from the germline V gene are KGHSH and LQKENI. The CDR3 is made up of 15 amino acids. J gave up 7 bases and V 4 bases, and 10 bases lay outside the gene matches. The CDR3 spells CASSLGLVGGNEQFF. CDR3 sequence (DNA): TGTGCCAGCTCACTCGGACTAGTGGGAGGTAATGAGCAGTTCTTC.

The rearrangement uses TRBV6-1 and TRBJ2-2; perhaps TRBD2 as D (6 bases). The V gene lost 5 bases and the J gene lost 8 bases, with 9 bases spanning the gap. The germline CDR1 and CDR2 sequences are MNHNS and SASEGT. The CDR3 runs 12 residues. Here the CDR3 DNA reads TGTGCCAGCAGTACAGGAGGGGGGGAGCTGTTTTTT. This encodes CASSTGGGELFF.

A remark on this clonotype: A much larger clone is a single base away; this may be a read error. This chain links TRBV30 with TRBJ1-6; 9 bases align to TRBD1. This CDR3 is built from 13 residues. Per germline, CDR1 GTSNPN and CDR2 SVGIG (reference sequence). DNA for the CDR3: TGTGCCTGGACTCGGACAGGGGAAGGGCCCCCCCACTTT. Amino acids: CAWTRTGEGPPHF.

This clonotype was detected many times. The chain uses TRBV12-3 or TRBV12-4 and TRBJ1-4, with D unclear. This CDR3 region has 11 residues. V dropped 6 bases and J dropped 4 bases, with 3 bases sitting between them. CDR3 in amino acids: CASSGNEKLFF. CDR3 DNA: TGTGCCAGCAGCGGTAATGAAAAACTGTTTTTT.

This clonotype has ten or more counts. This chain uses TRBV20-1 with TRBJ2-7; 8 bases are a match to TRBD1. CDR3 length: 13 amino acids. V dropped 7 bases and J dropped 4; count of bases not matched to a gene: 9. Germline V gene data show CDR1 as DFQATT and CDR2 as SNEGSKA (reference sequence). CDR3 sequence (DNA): TGCAGTGTCCACGACAGGGGAAGGTACGAGCAGTACTTC. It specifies CSVHDRGRYEQYF.

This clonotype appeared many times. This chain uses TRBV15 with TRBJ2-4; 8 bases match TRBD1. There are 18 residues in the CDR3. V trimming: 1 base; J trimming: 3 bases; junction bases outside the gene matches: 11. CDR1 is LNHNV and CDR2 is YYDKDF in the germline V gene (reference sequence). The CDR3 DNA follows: TGTGCCACCAGCAGAGTACCCGGACAGGGTAGGGTCAAAAACATTCAGTACTTC. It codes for CATSRVPGQGRVKNIQYF.

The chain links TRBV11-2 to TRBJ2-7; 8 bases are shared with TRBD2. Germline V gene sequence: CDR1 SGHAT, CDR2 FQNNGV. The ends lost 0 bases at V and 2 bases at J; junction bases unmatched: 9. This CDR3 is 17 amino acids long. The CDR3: CASSLESAGGIPYEQYF. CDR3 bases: TGTGCCAGCAGCTTAGAGTCTGCGGGGGGTATTCCCTACGAGCAGTACTTC.

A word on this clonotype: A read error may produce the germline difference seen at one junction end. As DNA, the CDR3 is TGCGCCGGCAGCTTGGAAGGTAACGGGGTCAAAAACATTCAGTACTTC. Protein: CAGSLEGNGVKNIQYF. The chain combines TRBV5-1 with TRBJ2-4, with D possibly matching TRBD2 (5 bases). The CDR3 contains 16 residues. Germline V gene data show CDR1 as SGHRS and CDR2 as YFSETQ.

DNA of the CDR3: TGTGCCAGCAGCCCGTCGGCACTAATGGCCGGGGAGCTGTTTTTT. It encodes CASSPSALMAGELFF. The V gene is TRBV5-5, the J gene TRBJ2-2; D is uncertain. Trimming cost V 4 bases and J 6 bases, with 16 bases left between them. The CDR3 is 15 residues long. CDR1 SGHKS and CDR2 YYEKEE come from the germline V gene (reference sequence).

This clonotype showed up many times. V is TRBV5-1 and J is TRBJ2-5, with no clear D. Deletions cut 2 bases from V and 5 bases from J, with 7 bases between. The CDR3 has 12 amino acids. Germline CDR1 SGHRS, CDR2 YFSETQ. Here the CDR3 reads CASSFSKETQYF. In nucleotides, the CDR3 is TGCGCCAGCAGCTTCAGTAAGGAGACCCAGTACTTC.

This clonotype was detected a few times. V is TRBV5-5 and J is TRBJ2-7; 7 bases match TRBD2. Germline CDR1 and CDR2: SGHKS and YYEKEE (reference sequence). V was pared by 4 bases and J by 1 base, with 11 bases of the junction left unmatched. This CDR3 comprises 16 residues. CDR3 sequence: CASSPDPGLSSYEQYF. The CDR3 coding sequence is TGTGCCAGCAGCCCGGACCCGGGACTAAGTTCCTACGAGCAGTACTTC.

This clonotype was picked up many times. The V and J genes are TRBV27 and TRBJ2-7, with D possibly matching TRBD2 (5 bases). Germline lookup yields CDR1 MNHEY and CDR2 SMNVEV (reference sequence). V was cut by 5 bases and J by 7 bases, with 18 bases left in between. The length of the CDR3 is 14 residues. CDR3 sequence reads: CASSPVLSREEQYF. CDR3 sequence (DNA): TGTGCCAGCAGTCCTGTTTTAAGTCGGGAAGAGCAGTACTTC.

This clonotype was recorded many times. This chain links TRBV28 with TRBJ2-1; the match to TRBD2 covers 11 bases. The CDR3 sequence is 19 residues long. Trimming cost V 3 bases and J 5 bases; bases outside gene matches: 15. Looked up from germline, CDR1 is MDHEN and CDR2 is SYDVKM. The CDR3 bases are TGTGCCAGCAGTTTCCGTACCCCGTCGGGACTAGCGGTACACAATGAGCAGTTCTTC. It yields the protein CASSFRTPSGLAVHNEQFF.

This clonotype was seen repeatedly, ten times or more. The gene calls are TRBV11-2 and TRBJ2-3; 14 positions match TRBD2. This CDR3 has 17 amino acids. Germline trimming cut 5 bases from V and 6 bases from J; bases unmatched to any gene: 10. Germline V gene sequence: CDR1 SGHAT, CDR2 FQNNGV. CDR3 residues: CASSPTGTSGSWDTQYF. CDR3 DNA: TGTGCCAGCAGCCCCACCGGGACTAGCGGGAGTTGGGATACGCAGTATTTT.

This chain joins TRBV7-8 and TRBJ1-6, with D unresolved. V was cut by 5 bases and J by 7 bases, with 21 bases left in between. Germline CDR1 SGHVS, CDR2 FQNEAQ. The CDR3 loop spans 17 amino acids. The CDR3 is CASSPLELGFKNSPLHF. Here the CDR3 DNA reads TGTGCCAGCAGCCCCCTCGAATTGGGTTTTAAAAATTCACCCCTCCACTTT.

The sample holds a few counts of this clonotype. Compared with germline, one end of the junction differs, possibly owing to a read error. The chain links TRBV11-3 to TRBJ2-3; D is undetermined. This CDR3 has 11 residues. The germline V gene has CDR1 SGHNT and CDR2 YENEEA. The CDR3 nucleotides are TGTGCCAGCAGCTTAGGAGATACGCAGTTTTTT. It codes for CASSLGDTQFF.

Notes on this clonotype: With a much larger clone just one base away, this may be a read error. The CDR3 is CSARASSGSGETQCF. In DNA, the CDR3 is TGCAGTGCTAGAGCTTCTAGCGGGAGTGGGGAGACCCAGTGCTTC. The chain has TRBV20-1 and TRBJ2-5; TRBD2 agrees at 10 bases. This CDR3 is 15 amino acids long. CDR1 and CDR2 from the germline V gene are DFQATT and SNEGSKA (reference sequence).

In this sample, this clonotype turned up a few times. CDR3: CAWSVRTSVTYEQYF. CDR3 nucleotides: TGTGCCTGGAGTGTCCGGACTAGCGTTACCTACGAGCAGTACTTC. The chain combines TRBV30 with TRBJ2-7; the match to TRBD2 covers 9 bases. The CDR3 totals 15 residues. The germline CDR1 and CDR2 sequences are GTSNPN and SVGIG (reference sequence). J gave up 2 bases and V 0 bases, and 5 bases lay outside the gene matches.

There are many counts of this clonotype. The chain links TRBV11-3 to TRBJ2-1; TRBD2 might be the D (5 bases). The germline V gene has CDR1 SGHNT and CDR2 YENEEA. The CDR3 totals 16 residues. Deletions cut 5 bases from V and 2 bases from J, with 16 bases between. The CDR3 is CASSPLGKRPYNEQFF. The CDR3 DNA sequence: TGTGCCAGCAGCCCGTTGGGGAAGCGGCCCTACAATGAGCAGTTCTTC.

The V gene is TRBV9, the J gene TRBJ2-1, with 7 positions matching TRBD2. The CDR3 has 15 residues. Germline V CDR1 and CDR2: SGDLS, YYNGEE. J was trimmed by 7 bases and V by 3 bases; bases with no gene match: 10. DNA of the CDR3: TGTGCCAGCAGCGCACTGGGGCTAGCGGCGAATGAGCAGTTCTTC. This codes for CASSALGLAANEQFF.

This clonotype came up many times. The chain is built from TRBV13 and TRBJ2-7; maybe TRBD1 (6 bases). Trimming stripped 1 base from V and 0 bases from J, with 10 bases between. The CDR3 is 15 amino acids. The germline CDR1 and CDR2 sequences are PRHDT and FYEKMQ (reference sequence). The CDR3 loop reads CASSLVRGYSYEQYF. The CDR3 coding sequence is TGTGCCAGCAGCTTAGTCAGGGGCTACTCCTACGAGCAGTACTTC.